The clone carrying this TCR beta chain was observed many times. Its antigen is unknown. These data are taken from a study of metastatic and nonmetastatic thyroid tumors. The wider study: Where malignant and benign thyroid patients were concerned, repertoires were compared across blood and tumor or nodule tissue. Study findings and constraints: According to reports, the diversity of TCR beta was significantly higher in malignant thyroid tumors than in benign nodules, and this held in both blood and tumor samples.

None of the patients had undergone any treatment ahead of thyroid surgery. Trimming took off 1 base at V and 13 bases at J, with 11 bases between the two ends. Germline assignment: CDR1 LGHNA and CDR2 YSLEER. The CDR3 is 13 amino acids. Authors' data handling: Clinicopathological groups of papillary thyroid cancer showed CDR3 differences that were used to build a distant-metastasis classifier. TCRdb re-clonotyped the PCR reads through MiXCR. The authors' filters were not applied to this entry. The table records about 23,000 clones, roughly 22% of them present only once. The sample taken for sequencing was blood. The gene calls are TRBV4-3 and TRBJ1-6, with D unclear. The clonotype comes from a female donor with papillary thyroid cancer or a benign thyroid nodule (not recorded which). Some clones in this sample may be carry-over from other donors' samples. DNA of the CDR3: TGCGCCAGCAGCCAAGCGGTGGGTGACCCCCTCCACTTT. Protein product: CASSQAVGDPLHF.